The source of this TCR beta chain is a study of regulatory T cells in long-lasting Graves disease. The overall study: Patients met the persistent Graves' disease definition after over 5 years of antithyroid drugs with positive TSH receptor antibodies. Regarding the study as a whole: With persistent disease, TRBV28, TRBJ1-2 and TRBJ2-5 were the favored segments. Graves' patients with persistent disease showed TCR diversity lower than patients newly diagnosed.

Time point specified: persistent/refractory GD, antithyroid drugs over 5 years with positive TRAb. PBMC-derived RNA was used for the TCR library. For this clonotype: Its specificity is unknown.

Germline trimming cut 0 bases from V and 6 bases from J; bases unmatched to any gene: 11. Germline V gene data show CDR1 as LGHDT and CDR2 as YNNKEL (reference sequence). This CDR3 has 16 residues. TCR beta libraries were built with iRepertoire HTBI primers and Arm-PCR of CDR3 regions. As originally analysed: Samples collectively showed approximately 62 TRBV and more than 11 TRBJ segments. TCRdb re-derived calls from the multiplex PCR reads in MiXCR, one entry per CDR3 protein. TCRdb assigned the V and J calls; the authors' analysis was not used. Of about 300,000 distinct CDR3 sequences listed, 20% to 25% are singletons.

This specimen consisted of peripheral blood mononuclear cells (PBMCs), obtained when the disease was refractory, from a patient treated with antithyroid drugs. The source of this sequence is a female donor with Graves disease. V gene TRBV3-1 combines with J gene TRBJ2-7; TRBD2 matches 7 bases. The chain's CDR3 is CASSQDLVGGPAEQYF. Here the CDR3 DNA reads TGTGCCAGCAGCCAAGATCTCGTGGGAGGGCCAGCCGAGCAGTACTTC.